Listed below are T cell receptor beta chains from one sample, sequenced in a study of human T cells and chemical hapten exposure. TCRdb fed the RACE reads into MiXCR, producing one record per CDR3 protein. The sample carries roughly 200,000 distinct CDR3 sequences, approximately 20% recorded once. This sample comprised whole blood, obtained in connection with sensitization to the hapten diphenylcyclopropenone (DPC). These receptors all come from a woman between 45 and 60 years old with alopecia areata. Some clones in this sample may be carry-over from other donors' samples. Both conserved end residues are part of each CDR3. A D gene is named only where the DNA matches it firmly. Clone size, where shown, is once, few, many, or a class for clones that have expanded.

D gene | J gene | V gene | clone size | CDR3 DNA | CDR3 protein
NA | TRBJ2-7 | TRBV2 | few | TGTGCCAGCAAGGCCAGCGGGTACGAGCAGTACTTC | CASKASGYEQYF
NA | TRBJ2-7 | TRBV5-1 | NA | TGCGCCAGCAGGAGGGATTTCTACGAGCAGTACTTC | CASRRDFYEQYF
NA | TRBJ2-7 | TRBV14 | few | TGTGCCAGCAGCTTCGGGCACACCCCGAGGGTGGAGCAGTACTTC | CASSFGHTPRVEQYF
NA | TRBJ2-3 | TRBV11-2 | NA | TGTGCCAGCAGCTTAGACGGCAGGGGCACAGATACGCAGTATTTT | CASSLDGRGTDTQYF
TRBD2 | TRBJ2-7 | TRBV20-1 | few | TGCAGTGCTAGTGAGCGGGGTATCTTCACCTACGAGCAGTACTTC | CSASERGIFTYEQYF
NA | TRBJ1-1 | TRBV3-1 | medium-sized | TGTGCCAGCAGGGCCGGCAGGGGATTAGCTTTCTTT | CASRAGRGLAFF
TRBD2 | TRBJ2-7 | TRBV7-9 | few | TGTGCCAGCAGCGGGTTAGCGGGAGTCTACGAGCAGTACTTC | CASSGLAGVYEQYF
NA | TRBJ1-1 | TRBV7-2 | few | TGTGCCAGCAGCTTAAGGTCCAATGAAGCTTTCTTT | CASSLRSNEAFF
NA | TRBJ2-5 | TRBV7-9 | few | TGTGCCAGCAGCTTAGCGCTAACGGAGACCCAGTACTTC | CASSLALTETQYF
NA | TRBJ2-5 | TRBV29-1 | few | TGCAGCGTTGCGGAGGGTACATCAGAGACCCAGTACTTC | CSVAEGTSETQYF
NA | TRBJ2-4 | TRBV12-3/TRBV12-4 | few | TGTGCCAGCAGTCCCTACAGCGTAGCCAAAAACATTCAGTACTTC | CASSPYSVAKNIQYF
NA | TRBJ2-5 | TRBV5-1 | NA | TGCGCCAGCAGCTTGGGGCACGGGCGGCAAGAGACCCAGTACTTC | CASSLGHGRQETQYF
NA | TRBJ1-2 | TRBV7-9 | NA | TGTGCCAGCAGCTTAAGGCAGAACTATGGCCACACCTTC | CASSLRQNYGHTF
TRBD1 | TRBJ1-1 | TRBV18 | NA | TGTGCCAGCTCACCATTCCCGGACAGGATGAACACTGAAGCTTTCTTT | CASSPFPDRMNTEAFF
TRBD1 | TRBJ1-4 | TRBV6-5 | NA | TGTGCCAGCAGTACTCGGACAGGATATGAAAAACTGTTTTTT | CASSTRTGYEKLFF
TRBD2 | TRBJ2-1 | TRBV6-5 | NA | TGTGCCGCATACAGCGGGAGCATTTACAATGAGCAGTTCTTC | CAAYSGSIYNEQFF
NA | TRBJ2-5 | TRBV20-1 | few | TGCAGTGCTAGACTTCCGGCGGGGGAGACCCAGTACTTC | CSARLPAGETQYF
NA | TRBJ2-5 | TRBV19 | few | TGTGCCAGTAGTATAGGCGGCCGGGGAACTCAAGAGACCCAGTACTTC | CASSIGGRGTQETQYF
NA | TRBJ1-1 | TRBV7-2 | NA | TGTGCCAGCAGACCTAGCTTGGCCGCTCTCAGGGAAGCTTTCTTT | CASRPSLAALREAFF
TRBD1 | TRBJ1-2 | TRBV25-1 | few | TGTGCCAGCTCCCCGTACGGGACAGAAACAACTAACTATGGCTACACCTTC | CASSPYGTETTNYGYTF
NA | TRBJ2-3 | TRBV6-1 | few | TGTGCCAGCACCATACGGGATACGCAGTATTTT | CASTIRDTQYF
NA | TRBJ2-7 | TRBV21-1 | NA | TGTGCCAGCAGCGGGCGCCAGGGGGAGGGCGAGCAGTACTTC | CASSGRQGEGEQYF
TRBD2 | TRBJ2-1 | TRBV25-1 | NA | TGTGCCAGCAGTGGGGCGGGACTAGCGGGATCGAGTGAGCAGTTCTTC | CASSGAGLAGSSEQFF
TRBD2 | TRBJ2-1 | TRBV9 | few | TGTGCCAGCAGCCATAGCGGGGTTATCTACAATGAGCAGTTCTTC | CASSHSGVIYNEQFF
TRBD2 | TRBJ2-2 | TRBV2 | few | TGTGCCAGCAGTGAGACTAGCGGGTTTCCCGGGGAGCTGTTTTTT | CASSETSGFPGELFF
NA | TRBJ2-1 | TRBV6-1 | NA | TGTGCCACAAAGTACAATGAGCAGTTCTTC | CATKYNEQFF
TRBD1 | TRBJ2-3 | TRBV7-2 | few | TGTGCCAGCAGCCCGGGACAGGGGCCAGATACGCAGTATTTT | CASSPGQGPDTQYF
NA | TRBJ2-4 | TRBV29-1 | few | TGCAGCGTTCGTACAGCCTCACAGGGCATTCAGTACTTC | CSVRTASQGIQYF
NA | TRBJ1-3 | TRBV20-1 | few | TGCAGTGCTAGATCAGTCCCTGGAAACACCATATATTTT | CSARSVPGNTIYF
NA | TRBJ2-7 | TRBV20-1 | few | TGCAGTGCTAGACCACGGACGAGACCCAGCAGTGTGAACTACGAGCAGTACTTC | CSARPRTRPSSVNYEQYF
TRBD1 | TRBJ2-3 | TRBV10-1 | once | TGCGCCAGCAAGGACAGGGTCGCAGATACGCAGTATTTT | CASKDRVADTQYF
TRBD1 | TRBJ1-5 | TRBV7-2 | NA | TGTGCCAGCAGCTTGTCCCGGGACAGGGTTGAGCCCCAGCATTTT | CASSLSRDRVEPQHF
TRBD2 | TRBJ2-7 | TRBV5-1 | NA | TGCGCCAGCAGCAGGCGCACTAGCGGGAGCGTCTACGAGCAGTACTTC | CASSRRTSGSVYEQYF
TRBD2 | TRBJ2-2 | TRBV12-3/TRBV12-4 | NA | TGTGCCAGCAGGGCAGCGGGAGTAAACACCGGGGAGCTGTTTTTT | CASRAAGVNTGELFF
TRBD1 | TRBJ1-3 | TRBV29-1 | few | TGCAGCGTCGTCCAGGGGGTAAACACCATATATTTT | CSVVQGVNTIYF
NA | TRBJ2-2 | TRBV9 | NA | TGTGCCAGCAGCGTAGAATGGGGGTTCGGCACCGGGGAGCTGTTTTTT | CASSVEWGFGTGELFF
NA | TRBJ1-2 | TRBV14 | NA | TGTGCCAGCAGCCAAGGGATGGCAGCGAACTATGGCTACACCTTC | CASSQGMAANYGYTF
NA | TRBJ2-2 | TRBV7-9 | NA | TGTGCCAGCAGCTGGGACTTAGCGGTCCGGGAGCTGTTTTTT | CASSWDLAVRELFF
NA | TRBJ1-6 | TRBV5-1 | NA | TGCGCCAGCAGCTTGGAGGGTGGTTATAATTCACCCCTCCACTTT | CASSLEGGYNSPLHF
TRBD2 | TRBJ2-1 | TRBV11-1 | few | TGTGCCAGCAGCGCCCGGGGTAGCGGGAGGTACAATGAGCAGTTCTTC | CASSARGSGRYNEQFF
TRBD1 | TRBJ1-2 | TRBV14 | few | TGTGCCAGCAGCTATACAGGGGCTGCGAACTATGGCTACACCTTC | CASSYTGAANYGYTF
NA | TRBJ1-6 | TRBV19 | NA | TGTGCCAGTAGTATAGTAGCGGGCGCGATGTCACCCCTCCACTTT | CASSIVAGAMSPLHF
NA | TRBJ2-5 | TRBV20-1 | few | TGCAGTGCTATGAGGGACCCCCAAGAGACCCAGTACTTC | CSAMRDPQETQYF
TRBD2 | TRBJ2-1 | TRBV20-1 | NA | TGCAGTGCTGGGAGGGGTGGCGGCAATGAGCAGTTCTTC | CSAGRGGGNEQFF